A selection of T cell receptor beta chains follows, all from one sample in a study of cytomegalovirus exposure and HLA in healthy donors. Here immunoSEQ multiplex PCR was the method, and the copy in TCRdb shows in-frame clones only, minus some. The sample data list about 140,000 clones. The source material was PBMCs. These receptors came from a male donor in good health and CMV-seronegative. Each CDR3 is given with its conserved first and last residue.

v_gene	j_gene	CDR3aa
TRBV27	TRBJ1-2	CASSLTLGEGYGYTF
TRBV4-2	TRBJ2-2	CASSQDNGGSGTGELFF
TRBV4-2	TRBJ2-4	CASSQDTGAKNIQYF
TRBV7-9	TRBJ1-1	CASSLPGGDTEAFF
TRBV5-6	TRBJ2-7	CASSLRSGYEQYF
TRBV10-3	TRBJ1-2	CAISMGQGADGYTF
TRBV6-5	TRBJ1-2	CASSYSSRQGGYTF
TRBV19	TRBJ1-5	CASSSLGRGSNQPQHF
TRBV9	TRBJ2-3	CASSVALVGGSTDTQYF
TRBV30	TRBJ2-7	CAWIPRGSYEQYF
TRBV2	TRBJ1-1	CASSEGRGQAFF
TRBV4-3	TRBJ1-6	CASSQEAGTGGSPLHF
TRBV5-4	TRBJ2-6	CASSLTQAPGANVLTF
TRBV9	TRBJ2-7	CASSVGGPRHEQYF
TRBV7-2	TRBJ2-7	CASSLVGQGPYEQYF
TRBV4-2	TRBJ2-5	CASSLTSQETQYF
TRBV10-2	TRBJ2-5	CASKPPGEETQYF
TRBV29-1	TRBJ1-1	CSVGTGGENEAFF